The TCR beta chain under discussion was sequenced for a study of OX40 agonist ivuxolimab in advanced cancers. The repertoire was sequenced with immunoSEQ multiplex PCR; TCRdb's copy has only in-frame clones and lacks some. The data show tens of thousands of clones, with 90% seen just once and more than 0.6% held by the top ten. This clone was detected once. Germline lookup yields CDR1 LNHNV and CDR2 YYDKDF (reference sequence). V was pared by 0 bases and J by 1 base, with 5 bases of the junction left unmatched. The CDR3 has 17 amino acids. Sequenced here: CD4+ or CD8+ T cells sorted from blood, sampled in a trial of the OX40 agonist ivuxolimab. This receptor was identified in an adult with an advanced solid tumor such as melanoma, head and neck, liver or kidney cancer. The V gene is TRBV15, the J gene TRBJ2-5, with 10 positions matching TRBD1. The CDR3 bases are TGTGCCACCAGCAGAGATCTAGGGACAGGGGCCCAAGAGACCCAGTACTTC. Translating it yields CATSRDLGTGAQETQYF. The entire variable domain, with the rest obtained from reference TRBV15 and TRBJ2-5, is as follows: DAMVIQNPRYQVTQFGKPVTLSCSQTLNHNVMYWYQQKSSQAPKLLFHYYDKDFNNEADTPDNFQSRRPNTSFCFLDIRSPGLGDTAMYLCATSRDLGTGAQETQYFGPGTRLLVL.